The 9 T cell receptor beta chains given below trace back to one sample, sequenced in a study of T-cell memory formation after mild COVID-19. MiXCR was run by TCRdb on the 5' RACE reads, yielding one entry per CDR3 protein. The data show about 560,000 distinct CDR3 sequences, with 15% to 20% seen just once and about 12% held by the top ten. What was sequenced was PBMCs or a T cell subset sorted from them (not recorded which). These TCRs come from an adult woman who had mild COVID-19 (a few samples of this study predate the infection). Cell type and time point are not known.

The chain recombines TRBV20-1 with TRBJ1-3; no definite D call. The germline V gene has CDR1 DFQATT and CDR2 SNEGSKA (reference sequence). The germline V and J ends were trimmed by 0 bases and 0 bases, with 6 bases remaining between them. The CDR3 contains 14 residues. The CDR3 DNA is TGCAGTGCTAGAGATGCGGTCTCTGGAAACACCATATATTTT. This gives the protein CSARDAVSGNTIYF.

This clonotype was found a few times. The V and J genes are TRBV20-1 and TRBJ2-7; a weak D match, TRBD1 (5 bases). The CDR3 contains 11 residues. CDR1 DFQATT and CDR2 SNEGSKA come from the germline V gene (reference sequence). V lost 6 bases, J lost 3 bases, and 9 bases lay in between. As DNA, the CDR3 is TGCAGTGCAAAGACAGTCTACGAGCAGTACTTC. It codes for CSAKTVYEQYF.

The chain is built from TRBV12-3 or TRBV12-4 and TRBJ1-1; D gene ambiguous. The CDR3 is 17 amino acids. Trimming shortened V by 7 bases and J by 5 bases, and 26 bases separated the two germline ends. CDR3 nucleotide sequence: TGTGCCAGCACCCCCTCGAGGGCAGGAACGTCGTTAACTGAAGCTTTCTTT. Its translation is CASTPSRAGTSLTEAFF.

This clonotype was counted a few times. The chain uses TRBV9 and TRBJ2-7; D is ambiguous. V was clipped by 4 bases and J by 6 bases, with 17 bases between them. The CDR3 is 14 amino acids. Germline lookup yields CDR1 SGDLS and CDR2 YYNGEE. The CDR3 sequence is CASSPEHGWGEQYF. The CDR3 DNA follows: TGTGCCAGCAGCCCAGAGCATGGCTGGGGCGAGCAGTACTTC.

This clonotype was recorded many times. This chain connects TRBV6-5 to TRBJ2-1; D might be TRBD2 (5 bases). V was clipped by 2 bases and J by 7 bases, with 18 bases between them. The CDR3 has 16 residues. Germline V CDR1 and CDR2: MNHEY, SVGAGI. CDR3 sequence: CASSYLVTGTVNEQFF. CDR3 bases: TGTGCCAGCAGTTACCTCGTGACGGGAACGGTAAATGAGCAGTTCTTC.

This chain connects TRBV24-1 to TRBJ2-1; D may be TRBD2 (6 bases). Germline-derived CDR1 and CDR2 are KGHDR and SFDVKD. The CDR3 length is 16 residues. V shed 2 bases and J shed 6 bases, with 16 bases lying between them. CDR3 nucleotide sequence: TGTGCCACCAGTGATTCGGGACCGCGTAGCGGCAATGAGCAGTTCTTC. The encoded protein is CATSDSGPRSGNEQFF.

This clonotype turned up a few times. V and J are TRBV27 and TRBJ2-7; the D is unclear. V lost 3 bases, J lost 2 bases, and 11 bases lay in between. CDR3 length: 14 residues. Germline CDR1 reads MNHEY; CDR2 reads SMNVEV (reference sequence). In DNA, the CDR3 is TGTGCCAGCAGTTTCAAGGAAGGCCCCTACGAGCAGTACTTC. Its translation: CASSFKEGPYEQYF.

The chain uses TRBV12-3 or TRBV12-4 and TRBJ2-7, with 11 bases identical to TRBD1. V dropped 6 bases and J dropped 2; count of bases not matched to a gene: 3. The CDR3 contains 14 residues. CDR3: CASRVGQGAYEQYF. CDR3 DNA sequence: TGTGCCAGCAGGGTGGGACAGGGGGCCTACGAGCAGTACTTC.

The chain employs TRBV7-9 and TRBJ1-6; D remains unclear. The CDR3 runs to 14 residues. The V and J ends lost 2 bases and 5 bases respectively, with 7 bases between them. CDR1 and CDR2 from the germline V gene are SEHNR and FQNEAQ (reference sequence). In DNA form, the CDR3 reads TGTGCCAGCAGCTTACCCGCTGATAATTCACCCCTCCACTTT. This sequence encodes CASSLPADNSPLHF. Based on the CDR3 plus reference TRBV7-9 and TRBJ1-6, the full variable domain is DTGVSQNPRHKITKRGQNVTFRCDPISEHNRLYWYRQTLGQGPEFLTYFQNEAQLEKSRLLSDRFSAERPKGSFSTLEIQRTEQGDSAMYLCASSLPADNSPLHFGNGTRLTVT.